This TCR beta chain was observed in a study of early T cells in non-severe SARS-CoV-2 infection. Study-level results: Private and CD4 specificities were missed by VDJdb matching, skewed to anti-spike CD8.

Germline V gene data show CDR1 as SGHDT and CDR2 as YYEEEE. Trimming cost V 4 bases and J 2 bases; bases outside gene matches: 4. This CDR3 comprises 14 residues. This clonotype was recorded at least ten times. Its cognate antigen is unknown. TCRdb processed the 5' RACE reads anew with MiXCR; each CDR3 protein has one entry. The sample holds approximately 69,000 distinct CDR3 sequences; around 11% are singletons and the top ten take approximately 6.4%. The rearrangement links TRBV5-6 to TRBJ2-7; the match to TRBD1 covers 9 bases. Specimen: whole blood. This sequence originates from an adult who was a healthcare worker with PCR-confirmed SARS-CoV-2 infection or an uninfected control (not recorded which). CDR3 nucleotides: TGTGCCAGCAGCGGGGACAGGGCCCCCTACGAGCAGTACTTC. Protein product: CASSGDRAPYEQYF.